This entry lists 30 T cell receptor beta chains sequenced from one sample in a study of cytomegalovirus exposure and HLA in healthy donors. Primers included in the PCR were 60 Vbeta and 13 Jbeta primers. Here immunoSEQ multiplex PCR was the method, and the copy in TCRdb shows in-frame clones only, minus some. The top ten hold around 3.1% of the sample, which has roughly 190,000 clones, under 85% seen once. Sequences were obtained from PBMCs. These receptors were taken from a female donor in good health and CMV-seronegative.

This chain links TRBV7-8 with TRBJ2-1; 15 positions match TRBD2. The CDR3 is 17 residues long. Germline V gene data show CDR1 as SGHVS and CDR2 as FQNEAQ. Trimming took 1 base from V and 5 from J; bases not matched to a gene: 3. CDR3 DNA: TGTGCCAGCAGCTTAGGGACTAGCGGGGGGGCGAACAATGAGCAGTTCTTC. Its protein product is CASSLGTSGGANNEQFF.

This sequence joins TRBV5-1 and TRBJ1-4; weak D call: TRBD1 (6 bases). The length of the CDR3 is 15 residues. Per the germline V gene, CDR1 is SGHRS and CDR2 is YFSETQ. The V end was cut by 4 bases, the J end by 4 bases, with 14 bases between. DNA for the CDR3: TGCGCCAGCAGCGTACAGGGACGGAATAATGAAAAACTGTTTTTT. Encoded protein: CASSVQGRNNEKLFF. Supplemented by reference TRBV5-1 and TRBJ1-4, the full variable domain reads KAGVTQTPRYLIKTRGQQVTLSCSPISGHRSVSWYQQTPGQGLQFLFEYFSETQRNKGNFPGRFSGRQFSNSRSEMNVSTLELGDSALYLCASSVQGRNNEKLFFGSGTQLSVL.

The rearrangement links TRBV4-1 to TRBJ1-5, with a weak D call TRBD1 (5 bases). CDR1 and CDR2 (germline): MGHRA, YSYEKL. Between the trimmed V and J ends, which lost 1 base and 7 bases, there was a span of 14 bases. This CDR3 is 15 amino acids long. CDR3 DNA sequence: TGCGCCAGCAGCCAAGCGGGGGGTGAGGAGCAGCCCCAGCATTTT. Amino acids: CASSQAGGEEQPQHF.

The chain links TRBV6-5 to TRBJ2-1; 8 positions agree with TRBD1. Germline CDR1 MNHEY, CDR2 SVGAGI. The J segment lost 5 bases and the V segment lost 5 bases, leaving 5 bases of the junction unmatched. CDR3 length: 14 amino acids. As DNA, the CDR3 is TGTGCCAGCAGTCCGGACAGGGTAAACAATGAGCAGTTCTTC. This encodes CASSPDRVNNEQFF.

The V call is TRBV30, the J call TRBJ1-2; 8 positions agree with TRBD1. Germline CDR1 reads GTSNPN; CDR2 reads SVGIG (reference sequence). Trimming cost V 4 bases and J 3 bases; bases outside gene matches: 1. The CDR3 covers 12 residues. CDR3 nucleotide sequence: TGTGCCTGGACGACAGGGGACTATGGCTACACCTTC. It codes for CAWTTGDYGYTF.

V gene TRBV5-6 combines with J gene TRBJ1-2; 10 bases fit TRBD1. Trimming removed 3 bases from V and 6 bases from J; junction bases left unmatched: 8. Germline V CDR1 and CDR2: SGHDT, YYEEEE. This CDR3 is 15 amino acids long. The CDR3: CASSSQGGTGDGYTF. CDR3 sequence (DNA): TGTGCCAGCAGCTCACAGGGCGGGACAGGGGATGGCTACACCTTC.

V usage is TRBV15 and J usage is TRBJ1-1; 9 positions match TRBD1. V gave up 5 bases and J gave up 0 bases; unmatched junction bases: 4. CDR3 length: 15 residues. The germline V gene has CDR1 LNHNV and CDR2 YYDKDF (reference sequence). For the CDR3, the DNA is TGTGCCACCAGCCCACGGACAGGGGTGAACACTGAAGCTTTCTTT. This translates into CATSPRTGVNTEAFF.

CDR3 nucleotides: TGTGCCAGCACCCCCCCCGGGACAGGGTATTGGCAGCCCCAGCATTTT. The encoded protein is CASTPPGTGYWQPQHF. The V call is TRBV21-1, the J call TRBJ1-5; the table's D call of TRBD1 was not tested on the DNA. TRBV21-1 is termed a pseudogene. This CDR3 has 16 residues.

This chain links TRBV5-1 with TRBJ2-3; TRBD2 agrees at 8 bases. Germline CDR1 is SGHRS and CDR2 is YFSETQ. Losses at the gene ends were 1 base for V and 4 bases for J; bases not matched to a gene: 5. The CDR3 extends over 15 amino acids. CDR3 nucleotide sequence: TGCGCCAGCAGCTTGACCAGCGGGGGTTCAGATACGCAGTATTTT. Protein product: CASSLTSGGSDTQYF. Drawing the rest from reference TRBV5-1 and TRBJ2-3, the complete variable domain is KAGVTQTPRYLIKTRGQQVTLSCSPISGHRSVSWYQQTPGQGLQFLFEYFSETQRNKGNFPGRFSGRQFSNSRSEMNVSTLELGDSALYLCASSLTSGGSDTQYFGPGTRLTVL.

The V call is TRBV10-3, the J call TRBJ2-1; perhaps TRBD2 as D (5 bases). Germline loops: CDR1 ENHRY, CDR2 SYGVKD. The CDR3 is 13 residues long. Trimming took off 1 base at V and 9 bases at J, with 10 bases between the two ends. The DNA for the CDR3 is TGTGCCATCAGTGAGTTTGACGAGGGTGAGCAGTTCTTC. As protein: CAISEFDEGEQFF.

The gene calls are TRBV30 and TRBJ2-1; 12 bases agree with TRBD2. Germline-derived CDR1 and CDR2 are GTSNPN and SVGIG (reference sequence). This CDR3 comprises 17 residues. Trimming removed 2 bases from V and 6 bases from J; junction bases left unmatched: 11. The CDR3 nucleotides read TGTGCCTGGAGTTTCCAACTAGCGGGAGGCCGAGTCAATGAGCAGTTCTTC. It specifies CAWSFQLAGGRVNEQFF.

V and J are TRBV5-5 and TRBJ1-6; 7 bases map to TRBD1. V lost 0 bases to trimming and J lost 8 bases; unmatched junction nucleotides: 2. The CDR3 loop spans 14 amino acids. Looked up from germline, CDR1 is SGHKS and CDR2 is YYEKEE (reference sequence). The CDR3 loop is CASSLVGTDSPLHF. The CDR3 DNA sequence: TGTGCCAGCAGCTTGGTTGGGACAGATTCACCCCTCCACTTT. The full variable domain, completed using reference TRBV5-5 and TRBJ1-6, is DAGVTQSPTHLIKTRGQQVTLRCSPISGHKSVSWYQQVLGQGPQFIFQYYEKEERGRGNFPDRFSARQFPNYSSELNVNALLLGDSALYLCASSLVGTDSPLHFGNGTRLTVT.

This clone was seen only once. The chain joins TRBV9 to TRBJ1-3, with unresolved D. V was shortened by 1 base and J by 0 bases, with 8 bases between the two germline ends. The germline V gene encodes CDR1 SGDLS and CDR2 YYNGEE. The CDR3 runs to 15 residues. CDR3 region: CASSVLPDSGNTIYF. The CDR3, as DNA: TGTGCCAGCAGCGTATTACCAGACTCTGGAAACACCATATATTTT.

This chain uses TRBV4-1 with TRBJ2-2; 9 nucleotides align to TRBD1. Germline lookup yields CDR1 MGHRA and CDR2 YSYEKL. The CDR3 sequence is 16 residues long. J lost 1 base, V lost 2 bases, and 2 bases had no gene match. DNA of the CDR3: TGCGCCAGCAGCCAAACAGGGGGCAAGAACACCGGGGAGCTGTTTTTT. The encoded protein is CASSQTGGKNTGELFF.

The chain links TRBV15 to TRBJ2-7, with 9 bases that match TRBD2. CDR3 length: 16 residues. Germline CDR1 LNHNV, CDR2 YYDKDF (reference sequence). J gave up 2 bases and V 0 bases, and 5 bases lay outside the gene matches. The CDR3 DNA is TGTGCCACCAGCAGAGAAGGGACTAGCCATCCCTACGAGCAGTACTTC. This encodes CATSREGTSHPYEQYF.

This CDR3 is CASIPDRDVGELFF. The CDR3 coding sequence is TGTGCCAGCATACCCGACAGGGATGTCGGGGAGCTGTTTTTT. The chain has TRBV6-1 and TRBJ2-2, with 7 positions matching TRBD1. The junction had 9 bases not matched to a gene; V was cut back by 7 bases and J by 7 bases. Germline values: CDR1 MNHNS, CDR2 SASEGT. The CDR3 sequence is 14 residues long.

The chain carries TRBV7-9 and TRBJ2-7, with D unresolved. CDR3 size: 13 residues. V gave up 3 bases and J gave up 0 bases, with 6 bases separating them. Germline V lookup: CDR1 SEHNR, CDR2 FQNEAQ (reference sequence). The CDR3 spells CASSFTASYEQYF. The CDR3 region has the DNA TGTGCCAGCAGCTTCACAGCCTCCTACGAGCAGTACTTC.

The chain joins TRBV11-2 to TRBJ2-5; TRBD2 matches at 12 bases. CDR3 length: 16 residues. Germline V CDR1 and CDR2: SGHAT, FQNNGV. V was pared by 4 bases and J by 4 bases, with 7 bases of the junction left unmatched. For the CDR3, the DNA is TGTGCCAGCAGCTCCCGACTAGCGGGAGTGGTAGAGACCCAGTACTTC. Residues: CASSSRLAGVVETQYF.

The CDR3 loop is CASSLNGGNTGELFF. The CDR3 DNA sequence: TGTGCCAGCAGCCTGAACGGGGGGAACACCGGGGAGCTGTTTTTT. This rearrangement joins TRBV7-3 to TRBJ2-2; D possibly corresponds to TRBD2 (6 bases). Trimming took off 5 bases at V and 1 base at J, with 11 bases between the two ends. The CDR3 contains 15 residues. The V gene's germline CDR1 is SGHTA and CDR2 FQGTGA.

This chain connects TRBV9 to TRBJ2-3, with TRBD1 as a possible D gene (7 bases). CDR3 length: 15 residues. Germline V gene sequence: CDR1 SGDLS, CDR2 YYNGEE. The V end lost 3 bases, the J end lost 5 bases, and 16 bases lay between the germline ends. The CDR3 DNA is TGTGCCAGCAGCGGACTACAGGGGAGGATAGATACGCAGTATTTT. Protein: CASSGLQGRIDTQYF.

This clone has just a few counts. The gene calls are TRBV28 and TRBJ1-1, with 7 bases that match TRBD1. The CDR3 has 17 amino acids. The germline V gene encodes CDR1 MDHEN and CDR2 SYDVKM. Trimming removed 4 bases from V and 5 bases from J; junction bases left unmatched: 16. The CDR3 loop reads CASSSSGTASLDTEAFF. CDR3 bases: TGTGCCAGCAGTTCTTCCGGGACAGCGAGCCTCGATACTGAAGCTTTCTTT.

This clone was observed a single time. The chain carries TRBV2 and TRBJ2-1; 8 nucleotides match TRBD1. The germline V gene encodes CDR1 SNHLY and CDR2 FYNNEI. Trimming removed 2 bases from V and 2 bases from J; junction bases left unmatched: 5. The CDR3 length is 16 residues. The DNA for the CDR3 is TGTGCCAGCAGTGAAACGGGACAGGTCCCCTACAATGAGCAGTTCTTC. Translation gives CASSETGQVPYNEQFF.

V is TRBV5-4 and J is TRBJ2-3; 7 bases align to TRBD2. The CDR3 is 15 amino acids. Germline CDR1 is SGHNT and CDR2 is YYREEE (reference sequence). J was trimmed by 3 bases and V by 2 bases; bases with no gene match: 6. The CDR3 loop reads CASSFGGSGTDTQYF. The CDR3 bases are TGTGCCAGCAGCTTCGGCGGGAGCGGTACAGATACGCAGTATTTT.

The sample holds a few counts of this clone. The chain couples TRBV6-1 to TRBJ1-3; weak D call: TRBD1 (5 bases). The V and J ends lost 4 bases and 0 bases respectively, with 13 bases between them. The CDR3 extends over 16 amino acids. The germline V gene has CDR1 MNHNS and CDR2 SASEGT. The CDR3 sequence: CASSVTGIYSGNTIYF. The CDR3, as DNA: TGTGCCAGCAGTGTCACAGGTATCTACTCTGGAAACACCATATATTTT.

Only a few counts were recorded for this clone. This sequence joins TRBV29-1 and TRBJ1-1, with TRBD1 as a possible D gene (6 bases). This CDR3 contains 13 residues. Per germline, CDR1 SQVTM and CDR2 ANQGSEA. V shed 4 bases and J shed 0 bases, with 9 bases lying between them. The CDR3 loop reads CSVADSMNTEAFF. The CDR3 nucleotides are TGCAGCGTTGCGGACAGTATGAACACTGAAGCTTTCTTT.

Here the CDR3 reads CASKTSGMNTGELFF. CDR3 bases: TGTGCCAGCAAAACTAGCGGGATGAACACCGGGGAGCTGTTTTTT. This chain joins TRBV6-4 and TRBJ2-2, with TRBD2 identical over 10 bases. This CDR3 comprises 15 residues. Germline loops: CDR1 MRHNA, CDR2 SNTAGT. V dropped 7 bases and J dropped 1; count of bases not matched to a gene: 3.

This chain connects TRBV9 to TRBJ1-6, with D uncertain. The V end lost 0 bases, the J end lost 6 bases, and 7 bases lay between the germline ends. The length of the CDR3 is 14 residues. Germline V CDR1 and CDR2: SGDLS, YYNGEE. The DNA for the CDR3 is TGTGCCAGCAGCGTAGGGACTTTTAATTCACCCCTCCACTTT. Protein: CASSVGTFNSPLHF.

The rearrangement uses TRBV5-6 and TRBJ1-1; no firm D call. This CDR3 is built from 15 residues. Trimming left V 0 bases short and J 4 bases short, with 13 bases between. CDR1 is SGHDT, CDR2 YYEEEE, per germline. Here the CDR3 reads CASSLEREVGTEAFF. CDR3 DNA sequence: TGTGCCAGCAGCTTGGAGCGGGAAGTTGGCACTGAAGCTTTCTTT.

V gene TRBV5-5 combines with J gene TRBJ2-1, with TRBD2 matching over 9 bases. Germline V gene lookup returns CDR1 SGHKS and CDR2 YYEKEE (reference sequence). The CDR3 has 15 residues. J lost 11 bases, V lost 4 bases, and 13 bases had no gene match. CDR3 nucleotide sequence: TGTGCCAGCAGCACAAGGACTAGCGCCTCCAGGCAGCAGTTCTTC. This gives the protein CASSTRTSASRQQFF.

The chain carries TRBV9 and TRBJ1-4, with D maybe TRBD1 (5 bases). Trimming stripped 0 bases from V and 9 bases from J, with 12 bases between. In germline, CDR1 is SGDLS, CDR2 YYNGEE. CDR3 length: 14 residues. The CDR3 DNA reads as TGTGCCAGCAGCGTAGGGGGGGACCCTCAAAAACTGTTTTTT. Amino acid sequence: CASSVGGDPQKLFF.